The present TCR beta chain was sequenced within a study of blood T cell repertoires in COVID-19. At the level of the study: Some COVID-19 samples were acute and others convalescent; all came from the United States, Italy and Spain. PBMCs, B-cell-depleted T cells, or T cells provided the cDNA or gDNA that made up the material.

Germline assignment: CDR1 MNHNS and CDR2 SASEGT. V was cut by 3 bases and J by 7 bases, with 7 bases left in between. The CDR3 contains 13 residues. As handled by the study authors: Amplified reference gene primers provided the basis for estimating nucleated cell counts. Profiling relied on immunoSEQ multiplex PCR, and the TCRdb table lists in-frame clones only, not all of them. V and J calls and clone size are those listed in that table; D and trimming were worked out from the DNA. The sample includes tens of thousands of clones, 75% to 90% of them seen just once. Material: peripheral blood. The TCR originated in a woman between 45 and 65 years old with active COVID-19. The chain employs TRBV6-1 and TRBJ1-6; maybe TRBD1 (5 bases). CDR3 residues: CASSETANSPLHF. Written as DNA, the CDR3 is TGTGCCAGCAGTGAGACAGCAAATTCACCCCTCCACTTT.